This section outlines one T cell receptor beta chain sequence together with its context. As yet, its antigen is unknown. None of the donors, who were healthy HIV-negative adults, had recently had acute infections or vaccinations. Investigators divided CD4+ cells into CD45RA+ naive and CD45RA-negative memory subsets. The data belong to a study of shared clonotypes between healthy human individuals. Study-level points and caveats: Represented diversity, genetic and exposure-history alike, was limited by few donors.

Germline values: CDR1 KGHSH, CDR2 LQKENI. V was cut by 2 bases and J by 0 bases, with 14 bases left in between. This CDR3 has 16 amino acids. Produced via immunoSEQ multiplex PCR; TCRdb's table is partial and in-frame only. The data contain approximately 1,500,000 clones, 95% to 99% of them singletons. The rearrangement joins TRBV18 to TRBJ2-7; weak D call: TRBD2 (6 bases). The receptor comes from a man aged 30 to 39 in good health. The sequenced sample consisted of naive CD4+ T cells sorted from blood. Subset noted: CD45RA+ positively selected. The CDR3 region has the DNA TGTGCCAGCTCACCAGTCCGGGGGACGACCTCCTACGAGCAGTACTTC. It encodes CASSPVRGTTSYEQYF. Together with reference TRBV18 and TRBJ2-7, the CDR3 gives the full variable domain: NAGVMQNPRHLVRRRGQEARLRCSPMKGHSHVYWYRQLPEEGLKFMVYLQKENIIDESGMPKERFSAEFPKEGPSILRIQQVVRGDSAAYFCASSPVRGTTSYEQYFGPGTRLTVT.